The T cell receptor (beta chain) described here comes from a study of blood T cells in healthy people across ages. Study-wide findings and caveats: Compared with aged donors, long-lived donors showed fewer expanded clones, suggesting selection.

A J-beta primer mix and a sample-barcoded 5' primer were used in a second PCR of about 7 to 12 cycles. The template-switch adaptor, which had 12 random nucleotides, put a tag on each cDNA molecule. TCRdb used MiXCR to reprocess the 5' RACE reads, holding one entry per CDR3 protein. The sample shows about 640,000 distinct CDR3 sequences, approximately 59% of them seen only once. This clonotype appeared a few times. Its antigen is not known. This CDR3 region has 15 residues. Germline V gene sequence: CDR1 LGHDT, CDR2 YNNKEL (reference sequence). V lost 0 bases to trimming and J lost 1 base, with 9 bases between them.

The sequence came from a man between 60 and 75 years old in good health. The material sequenced was blood. The chain links TRBV3-1 to TRBJ2-5; no reliable D call. CDR3 in DNA: TGTGCCAGCAGCCAAGACGGCTTACTCCAAGAGACCCAGTACTTC. Its translation is CASSQDGLLQETQYF.